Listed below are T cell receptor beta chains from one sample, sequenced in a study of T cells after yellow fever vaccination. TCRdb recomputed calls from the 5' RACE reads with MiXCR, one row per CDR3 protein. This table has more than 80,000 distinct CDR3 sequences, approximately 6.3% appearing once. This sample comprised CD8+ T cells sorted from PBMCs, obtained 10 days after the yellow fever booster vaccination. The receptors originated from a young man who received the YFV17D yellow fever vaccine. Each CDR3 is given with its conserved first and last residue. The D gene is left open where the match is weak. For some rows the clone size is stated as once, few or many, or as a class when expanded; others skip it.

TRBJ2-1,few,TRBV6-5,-,CASSLSRNNEQFF,TGTGCCAGCAGCCTGAGCCGTAACAATGAGCAGTTCTTC
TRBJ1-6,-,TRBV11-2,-,CASRKVTSSYNSPLHF,TGTGCCAGCAGGAAAGTAACGAGCTCCTATAATTCACCCCTCCACTTT
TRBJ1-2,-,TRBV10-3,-,CAISAETMYGYTF,TGTGCCATCAGTGCAGAGACAATGTATGGCTACACCTTC
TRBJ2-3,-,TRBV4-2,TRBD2,CASSQVASGGFRTDTQYF,TGTGCCAGCAGCCAAGTTGCCAGCGGGGGGTTCCGCACAGATACGCAGTATTTT
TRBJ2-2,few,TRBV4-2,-,CASSHGSTGELFF,TGTGCCAGCAGCCACGGGAGCACCGGGGAGCTGTTTTTT
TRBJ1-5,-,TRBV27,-,CASSPITEGGNQPQHF,TGTGCCAGCAGCCCAATTACGGAGGGTGGCAATCAGCCCCAGCATTTT
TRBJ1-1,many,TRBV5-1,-,CASSSNWGEAFF,TGCGCCAGCAGCTCCAACTGGGGTGAAGCTTTCTTT
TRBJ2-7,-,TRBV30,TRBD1,CAWTPGQGNYEQYF,TGTGCCTGGACCCCGGGACAGGGGAACTACGAGCAGTACTTC
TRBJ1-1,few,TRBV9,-,CASSVVQIPVTEAFF,TGTGCCAGCAGCGTAGTACAGATCCCGGTCACTGAAGCTTTCTTT
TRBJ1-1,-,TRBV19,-,CASKWGSPDTEAFF,TGTGCCAGTAAGTGGGGGTCTCCGGACACTGAAGCTTTCTTT
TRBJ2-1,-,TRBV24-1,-,CATSDYPGEEQFF,TGTGCCACCAGTGATTACCCAGGGGAGGAGCAGTTCTTC
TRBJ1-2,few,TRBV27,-,CASRPRVSGYGYTF,TGTGCCAGCAGACCAAGGGTCTCGGGCTATGGCTACACCTTC
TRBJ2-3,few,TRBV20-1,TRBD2,CSARGGRGGARDTQYF,TGCAGTGCTAGAGGAGGTCGCGGGGGGGCCCGAGATACGCAGTATTTT
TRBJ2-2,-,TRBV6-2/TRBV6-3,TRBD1,CASSSPRDRGLWELFF,TGTGCCAGCAGCTCCCCGCGGGACAGGGGCCTTTGGGAGCTGTTTTTT
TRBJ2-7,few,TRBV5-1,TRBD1,CASRFKTGATYEQYF,TGCGCCAGCAGATTTAAGACAGGGGCCACCTACGAGCAGTACTTC
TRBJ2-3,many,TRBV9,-,CASSAGQGVGTDTQYF,TGTGCCAGCAGCGCGGGACAAGGGGTCGGCACAGATACGCAGTATTTT
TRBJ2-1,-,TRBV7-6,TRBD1,CASSFAGTDNEQFF,TGTGCCAGCAGCTTCGCCGGGACAGATAATGAGCAGTTCTTC
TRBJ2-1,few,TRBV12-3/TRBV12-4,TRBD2,CASNVGGGDEQFF,TGTGCCAGCAACGTCGGGGGGGGTGATGAGCAGTTCTTC
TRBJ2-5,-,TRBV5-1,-,CASTEAQETQYF,TGCGCCAGCACCGAGGCCCAAGAGACCCAGTACTTC
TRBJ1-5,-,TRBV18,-,CASSPPGTANQPQHF,TGTGCCAGCTCACCACCGGGGACGGCGAATCAGCCCCAGCATTTT
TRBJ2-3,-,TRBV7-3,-,CASSPNGGVTDTQYF,TGTGCCAGCAGCCCGAACGGAGGGGTCACAGATACGCAGTATTTT
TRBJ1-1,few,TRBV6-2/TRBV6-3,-,CATSQVGRPMNTEAFF,TGTGCCACCAGCCAGGTTGGGCGACCAATGAACACTGAAGCTTTCTTT
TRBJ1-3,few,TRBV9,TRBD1,CASSVGGTGMNTIYF,TGTGCCAGCAGCGTAGGAGGGACAGGGATGAACACCATATATTTT
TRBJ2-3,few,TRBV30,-,CAWSPQSYRVGSTDTQYF,TGTGCCTGGAGTCCACAATCCTACAGGGTTGGGAGCACAGATACGCAGTATTTT
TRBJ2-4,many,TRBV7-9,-,CASATTITTSSLAKNIQYF,TGTGCCAGCGCCACAACAATAACTACTTCGTCCTTAGCCAAAAACATTCAGTACTTC
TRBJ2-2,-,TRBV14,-,CASSPGARGELFF,TGTGCCAGCAGCCCCGGAGCCCGCGGGGAGCTGTTTTTT
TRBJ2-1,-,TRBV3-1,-,CASSQISTNEQFF,TGTGCCAGCAGCCAAATCAGTACCAATGAGCAGTTCTTC
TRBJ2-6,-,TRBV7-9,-,CASSLIGYHVSGANVLTF,TGTGCCAGCAGCCTTATCGGGTACCATGTTTCTGGGGCCAACGTCCTGACTTTC
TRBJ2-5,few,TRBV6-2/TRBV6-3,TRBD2,CASRQTSGTIQETQYF,TGTGCCAGCAGGCAGACTAGCGGAACCATCCAAGAGACCCAGTACTTC
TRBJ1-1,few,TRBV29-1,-,CSVALPDETNTEAFF,TGCAGCGTTGCCCTGCCGGACGAGACGAACACTGAAGCTTTCTTT
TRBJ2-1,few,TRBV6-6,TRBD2,CAIRLAGHEQFF,TGTGCCATTCGGCTAGCGGGGCATGAGCAGTTCTTC
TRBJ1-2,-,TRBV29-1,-,CSLGGNYGYTF,TGCAGCCTTGGGGGAAACTATGGCTACACCTTC
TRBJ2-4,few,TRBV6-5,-,CASSSRGLAKNIQYF,TGTGCCAGCAGTTCCCGCGGACTAGCCAAAAACATTCAGTACTTC
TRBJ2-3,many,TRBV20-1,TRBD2,CSARGGVEGTDTQYF,TGCAGTGCCCGGGGAGGGGTGGAGGGCACAGATACGCAGTATTTT
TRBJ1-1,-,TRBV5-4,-,CASSFQGKTEAFF,TGTGCCAGCAGCTTTCAGGGTAAAACTGAAGCTTTCTTT
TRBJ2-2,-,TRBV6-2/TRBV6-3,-,CASSSQSGELFF,TGTGCCAGCAGTTCGCAATCCGGGGAGCTGTTTTTT
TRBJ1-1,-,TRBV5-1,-,CASSPVAPLNTEAFF,TGCGCCAGCAGCCCGGTGGCACCCTTGAACACTGAAGCTTTCTTT